One T cell receptor (beta chain) is described in this entry. Antigen: not known. The source of the sample is a study of cytomegalovirus exposure and HLA in healthy donors. Broader study findings: Most TCR sequences proved rare, with some public TCRs found in many donors. There were about 160 TCR beta chains listed as cytomegalovirus-associated.

Per the germline V gene, CDR1 is MGHDK and CDR2 is SYGVNS. V shed 3 bases, J shed 8 bases, and the junction held 11 bases outside the gene matches. There are 15 residues in the CDR3. Clones were read by immunoSEQ multiplex PCR, and TCRdb kept only the in-frame ones, dropping some. The sample yields roughly 150,000 clones, around 88% seen once. The clonotype comes from a young woman in good health and CMV-seronegative. Sequences were obtained from PBMCs. V usage is TRBV25-1 and J usage is TRBJ1-1; 8 bases are shared with TRBD1. The CDR3 loop is CASSDQDRALSEAFF. Here the CDR3 DNA reads TGTGCCAGCAGTGATCAGGACAGGGCTCTTTCCGAAGCTTTCTTT.